This T cell receptor (beta chain) appears in the sequencing data of a study of cytomegalovirus exposure and HLA in healthy donors. 60 Vbeta and 13 Jbeta primers were used in PCR. The protocol was immunoSEQ multiplex PCR, while the TCRdb copy is restricted to in-frame clones and leaves out a portion. The table has 140,000 or so clones, 80% to 90% seen once. This clone showed up many times. The same CDR3 can be traced to other DNA sequences in this sample. The receptor was derived from a middle-aged woman in good health and CMV-seropositive. Sequences were obtained from PBMCs.

This CDR3 reads CASSVVSGRQETQYF. The CDR3 coding sequence is TGTGCCAGCAGCGTAGTAAGCGGACGTCAAGAGACCCAGTACTTC. This rearrangement joins TRBV9 to TRBJ2-5, with D possibly being TRBD2 (5 bases). The CDR3 spans 15 residues. CDR1 is SGDLS and CDR2 is YYNGEE in the germline V gene. Deletions cut 0 bases from V and 2 bases from J, with 11 bases between.